This T cell receptor beta chain stems from a study of identical twins. This clonotype appeared a few times. Its specificity is not known. Through template switching, a universal primer site was introduced, and the cDNA contained unique molecular identifiers. TCRdb used MiXCR to reprocess the 5' RACE reads, holding one entry per CDR3 protein. The sample lists about 890,000 distinct CDR3 sequences, 9% to 15% occurring once. Trimming pared 4 bases from V and 2 bases from J, leaving 9 bases between. There are 14 residues in the CDR3. Germline CDR1 MNHNS, CDR2 SASEGT. The study's findings and limits: A cross-sectional statistical analysis, not follow-up of the same donors, supported the conclusions. Invariant T cells like MAIT and iNKT could partly confound the zero-insertion analyses.

These records were also assigned to another study, of yellow fever vaccine responses in identical twins. That report notes: Twins reportedly appeared to share part of their vaccine T cell response while keeping part individual.

The chain uses TRBV6-1 and TRBJ2-4; weak D call: TRBD1 (6 bases). Sequenced input: PBMCs. The TCR comes from a woman aged 18-29 years in good health. CDR3 DNA: TGTGCCAGCAGTGCGGGACACCCCAAAAACATTCAGTACTTC. Translated, it gives CASSAGHPKNIQYF.